This T cell receptor beta chain was captured by sequencing in a study of regulatory T cells in long-lasting Graves disease. TCR beta libraries were built with iRepertoire HTBI primers and Arm-PCR of CDR3 regions. TCRdb reanalysed the multiplex PCR reads using MiXCR and keeps one entry per CDR3 protein. The profile shows 410,000 or so distinct CDR3 sequences, 15% of them singletons. The time point is: newly diagnosed GD, antithyroid drugs for less than 3 months. Making the TCR library involved RNA that had been extracted from PBMCs. The CDR3 is 14 amino acids. The germline V gene encodes CDR1 LNHDA and CDR2 SQIVND (reference sequence). For this clonotype: One end of the junction fails to match germline, which may point to a read error.

The same specimen was also included in a second study, on T cells in Graves' hyperthyroidism and ophthalmopathy. In that study: Calling Graves' hyperthyroidism stable meant ophthalmopathy did not progress within 18 months. First-round RT-PCR of the TCR CDR3 relied on the HTBI primer set. Patients with ophthalmopathy were separated from those with stable hyperthyroidism by a 13 V-J model.

The source is a woman aged 25 to 39 with Graves disease. This chain links TRBV19 with TRBJ1-5; D is perhaps TRBD1 (5 bases). The starting material was peripheral blood mononuclear cells (PBMCs), obtained at new diagnosis, from a patient treated with antithyroid drugs. The CDR3 DNA follows: TGTGCCAGTAGTATGGGGGGAAGCAGTCAGCCCCAGCATTTT. Its protein product is CASSMGGSSQPQHF. The full variable domain, its missing parts supplied by reference TRBV19 and TRBJ1-5, is DGGITQSPKYLFRKEGQNVTLSCEQNLNHDAMYWYRQDPGQGLRLIYYSQIVNDFQKGDIAEGYSVSREKKESFPLTVTSAQKNPTAFYLCASSMGGSSQPQHFGDGTRLSIL.